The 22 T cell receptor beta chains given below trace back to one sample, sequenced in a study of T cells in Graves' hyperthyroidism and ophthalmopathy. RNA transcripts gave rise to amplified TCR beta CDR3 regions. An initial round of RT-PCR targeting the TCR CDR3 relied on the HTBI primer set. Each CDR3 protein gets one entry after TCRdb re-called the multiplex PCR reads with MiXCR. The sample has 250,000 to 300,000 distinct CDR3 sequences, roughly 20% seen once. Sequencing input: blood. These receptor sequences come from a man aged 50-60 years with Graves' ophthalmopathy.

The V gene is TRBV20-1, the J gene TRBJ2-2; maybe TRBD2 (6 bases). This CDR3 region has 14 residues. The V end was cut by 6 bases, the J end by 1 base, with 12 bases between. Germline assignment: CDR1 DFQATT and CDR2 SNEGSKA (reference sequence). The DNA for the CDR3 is TGCAGTGCCCCCCCCGGGGGGAACACCGGGGAGCTGTTTTTT. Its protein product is CSAPPGGNTGELFF.

The CDR3 coding sequence is TGTGCCAGCAGTTTAGGACGTACATACTACGAGCAGTACTTC. It codes for CASSLGRTYYEQYF. The chain carries TRBV27 and TRBJ2-7, with D unresolved. Trimming removed 2 bases at V and 3 bases at J, with 11 bases between. Germline CDR1 MNHEY, CDR2 SMNVEV (reference sequence). This CDR3 is built from 14 residues.

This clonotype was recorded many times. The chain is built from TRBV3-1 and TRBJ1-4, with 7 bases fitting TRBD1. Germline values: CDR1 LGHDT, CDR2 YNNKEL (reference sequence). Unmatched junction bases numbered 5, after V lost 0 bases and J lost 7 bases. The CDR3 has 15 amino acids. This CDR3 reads CASSQDGTASEKLFF. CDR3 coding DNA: TGTGCCAGCAGCCAAGACGGGACAGCTTCTGAAAAACTGTTTTTT.

The CDR3 nucleotides read TGTGCCAGCAGTGCTAACCTAGCGCCTAGCACAGATACGCAGTATTTT. It specifies CASSANLAPSTDTQYF. The chain carries TRBV6-1 and TRBJ2-3; D is perhaps TRBD2 (6 bases). V lost 4 bases, J lost 0 bases, and 14 bases lay in between. Germline V CDR1 and CDR2: MNHNS, SASEGT. The CDR3 length is 16 residues.

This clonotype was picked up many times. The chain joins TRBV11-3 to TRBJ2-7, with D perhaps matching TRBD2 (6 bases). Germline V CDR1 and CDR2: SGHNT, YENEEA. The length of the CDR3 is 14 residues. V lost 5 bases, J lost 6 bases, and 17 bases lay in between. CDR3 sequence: CASSPTRSGGEQYF. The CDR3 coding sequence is TGTGCCAGCAGCCCCACCCGTAGCGGCGGCGAGCAGTACTTC.

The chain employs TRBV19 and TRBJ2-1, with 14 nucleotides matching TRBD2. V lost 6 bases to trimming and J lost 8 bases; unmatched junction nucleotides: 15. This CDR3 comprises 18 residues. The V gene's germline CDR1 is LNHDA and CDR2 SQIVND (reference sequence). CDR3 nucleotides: TGTGCCAGTAGGCCGGGACTAGCGGGAGACGGGCGAGGGGATGAGCAGTTCTTC. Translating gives CASRPGLAGDGRGDEQFF.

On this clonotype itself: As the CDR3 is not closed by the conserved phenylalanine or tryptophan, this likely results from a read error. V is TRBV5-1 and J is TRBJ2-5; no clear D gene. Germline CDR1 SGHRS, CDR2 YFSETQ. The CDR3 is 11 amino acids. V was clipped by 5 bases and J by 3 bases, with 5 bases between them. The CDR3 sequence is CASSNEETQYI. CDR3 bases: TGCGCCAGCAGTAACGAAGAGACCCAGTACATC.

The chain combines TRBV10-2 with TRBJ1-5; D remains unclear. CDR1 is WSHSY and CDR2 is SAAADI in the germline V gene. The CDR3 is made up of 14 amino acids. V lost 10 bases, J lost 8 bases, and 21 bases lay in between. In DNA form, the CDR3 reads TGCGCCAACCGCCGGGCCCAAGCCCAGGAGCCCCAGCATTTT. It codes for CANRRAQAQEPQHF.

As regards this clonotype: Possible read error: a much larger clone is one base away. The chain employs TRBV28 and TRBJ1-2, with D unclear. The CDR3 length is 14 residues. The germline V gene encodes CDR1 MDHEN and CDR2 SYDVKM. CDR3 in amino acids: CASSFYDTPYGHTF. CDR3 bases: TGTGCCAGCAGTTTTTATGACACTCCCTATGGCCACACCTTC.

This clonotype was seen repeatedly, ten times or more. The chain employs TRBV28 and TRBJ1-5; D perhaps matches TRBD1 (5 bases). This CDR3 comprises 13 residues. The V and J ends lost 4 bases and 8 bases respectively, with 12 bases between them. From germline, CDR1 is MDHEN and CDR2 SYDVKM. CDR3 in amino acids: CASSYRQQEPQHF. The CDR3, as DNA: TGTGCCAGCAGTTACCGACAGCAGGAGCCCCAGCATTTT.

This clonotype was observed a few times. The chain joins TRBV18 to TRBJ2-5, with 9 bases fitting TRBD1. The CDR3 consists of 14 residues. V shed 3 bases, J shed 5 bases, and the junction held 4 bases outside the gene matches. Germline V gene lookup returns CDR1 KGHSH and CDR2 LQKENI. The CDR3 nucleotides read TGTGCCAGCTCACCGGACAGGGGCTGGGAGACCCAGTACTTC. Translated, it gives CASSPDRGWETQYF.

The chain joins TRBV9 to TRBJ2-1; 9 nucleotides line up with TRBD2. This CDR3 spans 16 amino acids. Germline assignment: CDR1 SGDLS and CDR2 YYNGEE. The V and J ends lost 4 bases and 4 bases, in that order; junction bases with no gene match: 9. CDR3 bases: TGTGCCAGCAGCCCAAAGGGACTAGCCGGATACAATGAGCAGTTCTTC. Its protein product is CASSPKGLAGYNEQFF.

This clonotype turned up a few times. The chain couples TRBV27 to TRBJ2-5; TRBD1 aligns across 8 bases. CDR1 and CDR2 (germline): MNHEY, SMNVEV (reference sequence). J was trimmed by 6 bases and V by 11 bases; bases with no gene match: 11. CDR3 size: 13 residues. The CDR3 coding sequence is TGTGCCGACCCAGGGGGCGCTAGGAAGACCCAGTACTTC. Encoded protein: CADPGGARKTQYF.

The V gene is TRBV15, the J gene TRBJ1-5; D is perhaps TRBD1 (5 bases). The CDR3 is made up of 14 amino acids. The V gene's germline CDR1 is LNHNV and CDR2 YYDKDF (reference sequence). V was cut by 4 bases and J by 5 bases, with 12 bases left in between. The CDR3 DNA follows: TGTGCCACCAGCAATTACGGGGCTTATCAGCCCCAGCATTTT. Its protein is CATSNYGAYQPQHF. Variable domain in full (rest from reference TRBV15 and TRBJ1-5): DAMVIQNPRYQVTQFGKPVTLSCSQTLNHNVMYWYQQKSSQAPKLLFHYYDKDFNNEADTPDNFQSRRPNTSFCFLDIRSPGLGDTAMYLCATSNYGAYQPQHFGDGTRLSIL.

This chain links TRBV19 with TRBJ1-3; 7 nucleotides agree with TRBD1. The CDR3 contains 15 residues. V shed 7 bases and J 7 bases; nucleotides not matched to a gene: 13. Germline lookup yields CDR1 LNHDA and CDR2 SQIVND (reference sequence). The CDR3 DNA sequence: TGTGCCAGTACCACCCCTTGGACAGGCTGGAACACCATATATTTT. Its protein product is CASTTPWTGWNTIYF. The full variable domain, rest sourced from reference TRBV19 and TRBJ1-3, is DGGITQSPKYLFRKEGQNVTLSCEQNLNHDAMYWYRQDPGQGLRLIYYSQIVNDFQKGDIAEGYSVSREKKESFPLTVTSAQKNPTAFYLCASTTPWTGWNTIYFGEGSWLTVV.

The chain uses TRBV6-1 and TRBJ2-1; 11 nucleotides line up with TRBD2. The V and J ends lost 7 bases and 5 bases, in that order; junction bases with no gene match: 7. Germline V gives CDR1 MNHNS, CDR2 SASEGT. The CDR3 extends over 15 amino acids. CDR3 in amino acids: CASTPGTSGNNEQFF. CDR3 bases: TGTGCCAGCACTCCCGGGACTAGCGGAAACAATGAGCAGTTCTTC.

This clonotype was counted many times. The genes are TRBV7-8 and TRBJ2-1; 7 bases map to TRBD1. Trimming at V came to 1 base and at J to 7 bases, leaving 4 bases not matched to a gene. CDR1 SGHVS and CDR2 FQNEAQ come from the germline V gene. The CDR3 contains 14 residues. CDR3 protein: CASSLGGQWNEQFF. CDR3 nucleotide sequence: TGTGCCAGCAGCTTAGGGGGACAGTGGAATGAGCAGTTCTTC.

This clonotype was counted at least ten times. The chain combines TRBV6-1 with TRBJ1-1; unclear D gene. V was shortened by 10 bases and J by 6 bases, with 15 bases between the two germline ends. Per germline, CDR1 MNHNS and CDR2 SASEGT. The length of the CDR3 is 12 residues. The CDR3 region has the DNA TGTGCCACCCGGACGACGGGCGCTGAAGCTTTCTTT. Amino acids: CATRTTGAEAFF.

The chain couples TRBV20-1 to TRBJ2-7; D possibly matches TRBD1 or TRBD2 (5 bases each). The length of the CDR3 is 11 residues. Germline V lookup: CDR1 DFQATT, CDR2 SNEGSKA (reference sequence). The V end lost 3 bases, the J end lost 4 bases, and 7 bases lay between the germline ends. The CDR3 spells CSASEGYEQYF. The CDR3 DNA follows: TGCAGTGCTAGCGAGGGGTACGAGCAGTACTTC.

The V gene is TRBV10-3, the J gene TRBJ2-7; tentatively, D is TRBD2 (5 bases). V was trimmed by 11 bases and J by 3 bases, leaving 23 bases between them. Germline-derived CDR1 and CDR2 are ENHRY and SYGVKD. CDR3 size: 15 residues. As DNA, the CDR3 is TGTGCCGCCTCTCCGGGGATCGACTACTACTACGAGCAGTACTTC. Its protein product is CAASPGIDYYYEQYF.

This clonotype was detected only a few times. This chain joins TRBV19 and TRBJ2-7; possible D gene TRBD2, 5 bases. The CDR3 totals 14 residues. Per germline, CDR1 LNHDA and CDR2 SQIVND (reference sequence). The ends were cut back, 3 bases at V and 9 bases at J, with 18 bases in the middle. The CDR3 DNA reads TGTGCCAGTAGTATGGAGGCAGCTTCGTTCCCGCAGTACTTC. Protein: CASSMEAASFPQYF.

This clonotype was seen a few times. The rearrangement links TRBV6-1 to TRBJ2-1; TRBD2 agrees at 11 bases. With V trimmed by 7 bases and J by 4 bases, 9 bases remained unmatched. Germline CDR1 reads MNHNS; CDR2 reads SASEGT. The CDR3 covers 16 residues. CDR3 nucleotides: TGTGCCAGCAAGAATATAGCGGGAGGGAAGTACAATGAGCAGTTCTTC. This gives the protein CASKNIAGGKYNEQFF.